These 24 T cell receptor beta chains were all obtained from the same sample, sequenced in a study of T cells in localized non-small cell lung cancer. TCRdb keeps only in-frame clones here, not all; method: immunoSEQ multiplex PCR. Altogether 70,000 to 95,000 clones are present, approximately 91% being singletons, with the ten largest covering roughly 4.3%. This sample comprised PBMCs, obtained before any cancer treatment. The receptors were sampled from a woman aged 40 to 75 with stage II squamous cell lung carcinoma.

V and J are TRBV6-1 and TRBJ2-3, with TRBD2 matching over 10 bases. V lost 8 bases, J lost 4 bases, and 6 bases stayed unmatched. Germline-derived CDR1 and CDR2 are MNHNS and SASEGT. The CDR3 has 14 amino acids. CDR3 region: CASLAGGFSDTQYF. DNA of the CDR3: TGTGCCAGCTTAGCGGGGGGTTTCTCAGATACGCAGTATTTT.

V and J are TRBV4-2 and TRBJ2-1; D assignment may be TRBD1 or TRBD2 (5 bases each). CDR1 and CDR2 from the germline V gene are LGHNA and YNFKEQ. Trimming removed 0 bases at V and 0 bases at J, with 12 bases between. This CDR3 comprises 17 residues. CDR3 nucleotides: TGTGCCAGCAGCCAAGAGGGGACCCTTAGCTCCTACAATGAGCAGTTCTTC. Translation gives CASSQEGTLSSYNEQFF.

The CDR3 is CASKSGEKLFF. The DNA for the CDR3 is TGTGCCAGTAAATCTGGGGAAAAACTGTTTTTT. The chain combines TRBV19 with TRBJ1-4, with D unclear. The CDR3 runs 11 residues. The germline CDR1 and CDR2 sequences are LNHDA and SQIVND (reference sequence). The V end lost 7 bases, the J end lost 8 bases, and 8 bases lay between the germline ends.

The rearrangement links TRBV6-6 to TRBJ1-6; D remains unclear. CDR1 MNHNY and CDR2 SVGAGI come from the germline V gene (reference sequence). The V end was cut by 8 bases, the J end by 7 bases, with 12 bases between. This CDR3 comprises 13 residues. The CDR3 here is CASGRGGNSPLHF. The CDR3, as DNA: TGTGCCAGCGGCCGGGGTGGGAATTCACCCCTCCACTTT.

This clone appeared a few times. The chain carries TRBV2 and TRBJ1-2; D not resolved. Germline V lookup: CDR1 SNHLY, CDR2 FYNNEI. The CDR3 contains 12 residues. V shed 0 bases and J shed 6 bases, with 5 bases lying between them. CDR3 nucleotide sequence: TGTGCCAGCAGTGAAGCCGGGCATGGCTACACCTTC. It encodes CASSEAGHGYTF. The entire variable domain, with the rest obtained from reference TRBV2 and TRBJ1-2, is as follows: EPEVTQTPSHQVTQMGQEVILRCVPISNHLYFYWYRQILGQKVEFLVSFYNNEISEKSEIFDDQFSVERPDGSNFTLKIRSTKLEDSAMYFCASSEAGHGYTFGSGTRLTVV.

V usage is TRBV6-1 and J usage is TRBJ2-7, with unresolved D. Germline loops: CDR1 MNHNS, CDR2 SASEGT. Trimming took 4 bases from V and 4 from J, leaving 8 bases between them. The CDR3 sequence is 12 residues long. CDR3 sequence: CASSAELYEQYF. For the CDR3, the DNA is TGTGCCAGCAGTGCTGAGCTTTACGAGCAGTACTTC.

The chain has TRBV25-1 and TRBJ2-3, with D possibly matching TRBD2 (5 bases). The CDR3 extends over 14 amino acids. Trimming shortened V by 3 bases and J by 1 base, and 8 bases separated the two germline ends. Germline lookup yields CDR1 MGHDK and CDR2 SYGVNS. The CDR3 region has the DNA TGTGCCAGCAGTGACCGGGGAGGCACAGATACGCAGTATTTT. It is translated as CASSDRGGTDTQYF.

The chain links TRBV4-1 to TRBJ2-6; D is unresolved. The CDR3 has 17 amino acids. V lost 0 bases and J lost 0, with 9 bases in between. Per the germline V gene, CDR1 is MGHRA and CDR2 is YSYEKL. The DNA for the CDR3 is TGCGCCAGCAGCCAAGATCTGGAGATCTCTGGGGCCAACGTCCTGACTTTC. Its translation: CASSQDLEISGANVLTF.

V gene TRBV7-9 combines with J gene TRBJ1-1; 7 bases are shared with TRBD1. This CDR3 contains 13 residues. The ends lost 5 bases at V and 4 bases at J; junction bases unmatched: 4. Germline V gene data show CDR1 as SEHNR and CDR2 as FQNEAQ (reference sequence). CDR3 region: CASSAGTATEAFF. In DNA, the CDR3 is TGTGCCAGCAGCGCCGGGACAGCCACTGAAGCTTTCTTT.

This chain links TRBV6-1 with TRBJ2-1; 10 bases agree with TRBD1. The CDR3 has 13 amino acids. Germline V gene data show CDR1 as MNHNS and CDR2 as SASEGT. CDR3 DNA sequence: TGTGCAGGGGACAGGGGTGACTACAATGAGCAGTTCTTC. Its translation: CAGDRGDYNEQFF.

V is TRBV20-1 and J is TRBJ2-7, with D unresolved. With 5 bases removed from V and 3 bases from J, the gap between germline ends came to 8 bases. The length of the CDR3 is 11 residues. The germline V gene has CDR1 DFQATT and CDR2 SNEGSKA (reference sequence). CDR3 nucleotide sequence: TGCAGTGCTTGGATACTCTACGAGCAGTACTTC. It translates to CSAWILYEQYF.

The chain is built from TRBV25-1 and TRBJ1-1; TRBD1 is a possible D gene (5 bases). Germline loops: CDR1 MGHDK, CDR2 SYGVNS. V was clipped by 5 bases and J by 4 bases, with 11 bases between them. This CDR3 has 13 amino acids. The CDR3 DNA reads as TGTGCCAGCAGTCGGACGAGGGGCACTGAAGCTTTCTTT. Translated, it gives CASSRTRGTEAFF.

This chain uses TRBV7-6 with TRBJ1-5; possible D gene TRBD1, 5 bases. This CDR3 is 16 amino acids long. From germline, CDR1 is SGHVS and CDR2 FNYEAQ. This chain's CDR3 is CPRRVTGSYSNQPQHF. The CDR3 DNA reads as TGTCCGAGAAGAGTTACAGGTTCCTATAGCAATCAGCCCCAGCATTTT.

The chain recombines TRBV15 with TRBJ1-5, with 8 bases lining up with TRBD1. V was clipped by 5 bases and J by 3 bases; unmatched bases: 9. The CDR3 runs 16 residues. Germline V gene sequence: CDR1 LNHNV, CDR2 YYDKDF (reference sequence). CDR3 region: CATSPRRDRLNQPQHF. The CDR3 DNA follows: TGTGCCACCAGCCCCCGTAGGGACAGGCTCAATCAGCCCCAGCATTTT.

V is TRBV20-1 and J is TRBJ2-1, with a possible D match to TRBD2 (5 bases). CDR1 DFQATT and CDR2 SNEGSKA come from the germline V gene (reference sequence). This CDR3 contains 11 residues. V lost 5 bases and J 10 bases, leaving 12 bases between the germline ends. CDR3 sequence: CSAPSSGEQFF. CDR3 coding DNA: TGCAGTGCTCCCTCTTCGGGGGAGCAGTTCTTC.

Only one count was recorded for this clone. This chain uses TRBV2 with TRBJ2-7; TRBD1 might be the D (5 bases). V was clipped by 7 bases and J by 0 bases, with 16 bases between them. Germline V gives CDR1 SNHLY, CDR2 FYNNEI. The CDR3 length is 15 residues. The CDR3 sequence is CASTLRQGISYEQYF. CDR3 bases: TGTGCCAGCACGCTTAGGCAGGGTATCTCCTACGAGCAGTACTTC.

The gene calls are TRBV18 and TRBJ2-3; 7 nucleotides line up with TRBD1. The CDR3 sequence is 15 residues long. With 3 bases clipped from V and 0 bases from J, the junction kept 3 bases outside the gene matches. Germline-derived CDR1 and CDR2 are KGHSH and LQKENI. The CDR3, as DNA: TGTGCCAGCTCACCCGGGACAGCGAGCACAGATACGCAGTATTTT. This encodes CASSPGTASTDTQYF.

The chain combines TRBV19 with TRBJ1-1; the D gene is possibly TRBD1 (5 bases). Germline CDR1 and CDR2: LNHDA and SQIVND (reference sequence). The CDR3 is 14 amino acids. The V end was cut by 3 bases, the J end by 3 bases, with 11 bases between. The DNA of the CDR3 is TGTGCCAGTAGTATTCGGGGAGGGGACACTGAAGCTTTCTTT. It yields the protein CASSIRGGDTEAFF.

The chain recombines TRBV19 with TRBJ2-3; TRBD2 might be the D (6 bases). CDR1 is LNHDA and CDR2 is SQIVND in the germline V gene (reference sequence). The CDR3 sequence is 16 residues long. Between the trimmed V and J ends, which lost 3 bases and 5 bases, there was a span of 18 bases. The CDR3: CASSIGRGRAGDTQYF. The DNA of the CDR3 is TGTGCCAGTAGTATCGGGCGGGGCAGAGCGGGAGATACGCAGTATTTT.

The chain has TRBV30 and TRBJ1-2; D might be TRBD1 (6 bases). V was cut by 3 bases and J by 1 base, with 12 bases left in between. This CDR3 comprises 14 residues. Per germline, CDR1 GTSNPN and CDR2 SVGIG (reference sequence). The CDR3 spells CAWRGQDDNYGYTF. In nucleotides, the CDR3 is TGTGCCTGGAGGGGACAAGACGATAACTATGGCTACACCTTC.

The chain joins TRBV6-5 to TRBJ2-2; the match to TRBD2 covers 8 bases. J gave up 5 bases and V 6 bases, and 8 bases lay outside the gene matches. The CDR3 loop spans 15 amino acids. Germline V gene lookup returns CDR1 MNHEY and CDR2 SVGAGI. The CDR3 bases are TGTGCCAGCAGCCTCGGGACTAGATGGACCGGGGAGCTGTTTTTT. Its protein product is CASSLGTRWTGELFF.

The chain employs TRBV10-1 and TRBJ2-3; TRBD2 aligns across 8 bases. There are 16 residues in the CDR3. Germline V gene lookup returns CDR1 WNHNN and CDR2 SYGVQD (reference sequence). The ends lost 2 bases at V and 6 bases at J; junction bases unmatched: 10. The CDR3 region has the DNA TGCGCCAGCAGTGAGGATGCGGGAGGTCCGTCGGATACGCAGTATTTT. Amino acid sequence: CASSEDAGGPSDTQYF.

V usage is TRBV28 and J usage is TRBJ2-7, with 7 bases fitting TRBD1. The V gene end was trimmed by 6 bases and the J gene end by 0 bases; junction bases not matched to a gene: 5. CDR1 MDHEN and CDR2 SYDVKM come from the germline V gene. The length of the CDR3 is 14 residues. CDR3 coding DNA: TGTGCCAGCAGCCTGGGACAGACCTCCTACGAGCAGTACTTC. This gives the protein CASSLGQTSYEQYF. The whole variable domain, remainder taken from reference TRBV28 and TRBJ2-7, is DVKVTQSSRYLVKRTGEKVFLECVQDMDHENMFWYRQDPGLGLRLIYFSYDVKMKEKGDIPEGYSVSREKKERFSLILESASTNQTSMYLCASSLGQTSYEQYFGPGTRLTVT.

The rearrangement joins TRBV4-1 to TRBJ1-1; D uncertain. Germline CDR1 and CDR2: MGHRA and YSYEKL. V was pared by 1 base and J by 1 base, with 10 bases between. The CDR3 consists of 15 residues. CDR3 bases: TGCGCCAGCAGCCAAGGCCCGGCCAGGAACACTGAAGCTTTCTTT. Residues: CASSQGPARNTEAFF.